This T cell receptor beta chain was identified during a study of CD4 T cells in relation to SARS-CoV-2 and coronaviruses. The unexposed donors gave CD4+ T cells in about 2011-2018, prior to COVID-19. CD4+ T cells were isolated from the cells after more than 8 days of culture. Cells permitting, SARS-CoV-2 S/N and four cold-coronavirus spikes were tested on unexposed-donor CD4+ T cells. Study-wide points: Crossreactivity was assessed only for spike protein, not other viral proteins.

The protocol was immunoSEQ multiplex PCR, while the TCRdb copy is restricted to in-frame clones and leaves out a portion. Of about 12,000 clones detected, roughly 71% appear once; the ten largest clones hold 6% to 9.5%. In the case of this clone: As yet, its antigen is unknown. The junction shows a germline mismatch at one end, possibly a read error.

The CDR3 covers 11 residues. Germline values: CDR1 GTSNPN, CDR2 SVGIG (reference sequence). The TCR was taken from a human donor in good health. Material: CD4+ T cells from PBMCs, cultured in vitro. The V call is TRBV30, the J call TRBJ1-3; D unresolved. CDR3 nucleotides: TGTGCCTGGAGTGTTGGAGTTATTCTCATTTTT. Its protein is CAWSVGVILIF.